These 26 T cell receptor beta chains share one sample of origin, sequenced in a study of PD-1 blockade in classical Hodgkin lymphoma. Brentuximab vedotin exposure varied, and every patient relapsed after autologous stem cell transplantation. Data came from immunoSEQ multiplex PCR; TCRdb stores just in-frame clones and leaves some out. Of about 37,000 clones detected, over 60% appear once; the ten largest clones hold roughly 9.8%. This material consisted of peripheral blood mononuclear cells (PBMCs), taken at baseline. Receptors originate from a human donor with classical Hodgkin lymphoma.

The chain uses TRBV27 and TRBJ2-7; TRBD2 is a possible D gene (6 bases). Germline V gene lookup returns CDR1 MNHEY and CDR2 SMNVEV (reference sequence). The CDR3 extends over 16 amino acids. Trimming left V 4 bases short and J 2 bases short, with 18 bases between. The CDR3 here is CASSYSEGWIAYEQYF. CDR3 in DNA: TGTGCCAGCAGTTACTCGGAGGGTTGGATCGCCTACGAGCAGTACTTC.

The rearrangement joins TRBV5-1 to TRBJ2-3, with D possibly TRBD2 on 5 matching bases. V lost 2 bases and J lost 4, with 11 bases in between. Germline lookup yields CDR1 SGHRS and CDR2 YFSETQ. The CDR3 is made up of 14 amino acids. The DNA for the CDR3 is TGCGCCAGCAGCTTATTCGGGAAGGCAGATACGCAGTATTTT. This encodes CASSLFGKADTQYF.

By sample share, this clone is medium-sized. V and J are TRBV11-2 and TRBJ1-5; D remains unclear. The germline gives CDR1 SGHAT, CDR2 FQNNGV. There are 15 residues in the CDR3. CDR3 in DNA: TGTGCAAGTTGGGCGGTCCGGGATAGCAATCAGCCCCAGCATTTT. Translation: CASWAVRDSNQPQHF.

The chain has TRBV5-4 and TRBJ2-1; 11 positions match TRBD2. Germline V CDR1 and CDR2: SGHNT, YYREEE (reference sequence). There are 17 residues in the CDR3. Unmatched junction bases numbered 11, after V lost 4 bases and J lost 5 bases. DNA of the CDR3: TGTGCCAGCAGCCAATCCCTGACTAGCGGGAAGGACAATGAGCAGTTCTTC. The encoded protein is CASSQSLTSGKDNEQFF.

The gene calls are TRBV7-9 and TRBJ1-5; the D is unclear. The CDR3 covers 15 residues. From germline, CDR1 is SEHNR and CDR2 FQNEAQ (reference sequence). Trimming took 1 base from V and 3 from J, leaving 10 bases between them. The CDR3 DNA follows: TGTGCCAGCAGCTTAGGCGACACCTTCAATCAGCCCCAGCATTTT. It encodes CASSLGDTFNQPQHF.

The V and J genes are TRBV2 and TRBJ2-3; D is perhaps TRBD2 (6 bases). With 3 bases removed from V and 0 bases from J, the gap between germline ends came to 31 bases. This CDR3 is 22 amino acids long. CDR1 is SNHLY, CDR2 FYNNEI, per germline. CDR3 sequence reads: CASSDIFFRSAGPIQSTDTQYF. CDR3 bases: TGTGCCAGCAGTGATATTTTTTTTAGGAGCGCGGGACCAATCCAGAGCACAGATACGCAGTATTTT.

The table lists this clone with a few counts. This sequence joins TRBV19 and TRBJ1-5; TRBD1 is a possible D gene (6 bases). Germline V gives CDR1 LNHDA, CDR2 SQIVND (reference sequence). Deletions cut 3 bases from V and 3 bases from J, with 9 bases between. The CDR3 has 14 amino acids. For the CDR3, the DNA is TGTGCCAGTAGTATGTACAGGGACAATCAGCCCCAGCATTTT. Its protein is CASSMYRDNQPQHF.

Notes on this clone: Mismatch with germline at one junction end may stem from a read error. V usage is TRBV6-6 and J usage is TRBJ1-1; 9 positions agree with TRBD1. The V gene's germline CDR1 is MNHNY and CDR2 SVGAGI (reference sequence). The CDR3 sequence is 14 residues long. The CDR3 DNA sequence: TGTGCCGGCAGTTCCCGGGACAGGGAACCTGAAGCTTTCTTT. Its protein product is CAGSSRDREPEAFF.

This chain uses TRBV18 with TRBJ1-2; D is ambiguous. Trimming pared 6 bases from V and 8 bases from J, leaving 13 bases between. CDR1 is KGHSH, CDR2 LQKENI, per germline. The CDR3 contains 12 residues. The CDR3 reads CASSPDISGYTF. The CDR3 region has the DNA TGTGCCAGCTCGCCCGACATATCCGGCTACACCTTC.

The genes are TRBV10-2 and TRBJ1-6; a possible D gene is TRBD1 (6 bases). Per germline, CDR1 WSHSY and CDR2 SAAADI. This CDR3 comprises 14 residues. V lost 7 bases and J lost 7, with 14 bases in between. CDR3 coding DNA: TGCGCCAGCAACAGATTGGGGGCAAATTCACCCCTCCACTTT. This translates into CASNRLGANSPLHF.

The chain joins TRBV5-4 to TRBJ1-4, with 7 nucleotides matching TRBD1. With V trimmed by 4 bases and J by 5 bases, 11 bases remained unmatched. CDR3 length: 16 amino acids. Germline V gene data show CDR1 as SGHNT and CDR2 as YYREEE (reference sequence). The CDR3 sequence is CASSLTGAASNEKLFF. The CDR3 nucleotides read TGTGCCAGCAGCCTTACAGGGGCCGCCTCCAATGAAAAACTGTTTTTT.

This chain joins TRBV6-1 and TRBJ1-3, with D possibly matching TRBD1 (5 bases). The CDR3 consists of 15 residues. The ends were cut back, 7 bases at V and 0 bases at J, with 13 bases in the middle. Germline V lookup: CDR1 MNHNS, CDR2 SASEGT. The CDR3 is CASTRQLSSGNTIYF. The DNA for the CDR3 is TGTGCCAGCACCAGACAGTTATCCTCTGGAAACACCATATATTTT.

The gene calls are TRBV11-2 and TRBJ2-3, with a weak D call TRBD1 (5 bases). This CDR3 comprises 13 residues. From germline, CDR1 is SGHAT and CDR2 FQNNGV. The V gene lost 5 bases and the J gene lost 6 bases, with 12 bases spanning the gap. DNA of the CDR3: TGTGCCAGCAGCGGGGCTAGGCGGGATACGCAGTATTTT. Translated: CASSGARRDTQYF.

Here the CDR3 reads CASSPSEIGETQYF. Written as DNA, the CDR3 is TGTGCCAGCAGTCCGAGCGAAATAGGCGAGACCCAGTACTTC. The chain has TRBV6-5 and TRBJ2-5; D call uncertain. CDR1 MNHEY and CDR2 SVGAGI come from the germline V gene. This CDR3 is 14 amino acids long. V was pared by 5 bases and J by 5 bases, with 15 bases between.

The V gene is TRBV4-2, the J gene TRBJ2-7, with a weak D call TRBD1 (6 bases). The CDR3 length is 15 residues. The germline V and J ends were trimmed by 0 bases and 6 bases, with 15 bases remaining between them. Germline CDR1 is LGHNA and CDR2 is YNFKEQ. This CDR3 is CASSQEQGAWGEQYF. The CDR3 nucleotides are TGTGCCAGCAGCCAAGAACAGGGAGCATGGGGCGAGCAGTACTTC.

This clone was seen a few times. This rearrangement joins TRBV7-6 to TRBJ2-3; D is unresolved. V was cut by 1 base and J by 4 bases, with 12 bases left in between. Germline CDR1 and CDR2: SGHVS and FNYEAQ. The length of the CDR3 is 15 residues. The CDR3 loop reads CASSLVGSFADTQYF. CDR3 bases: TGTGCCAGCAGCTTAGTGGGTAGCTTCGCAGATACGCAGTATTTT.

The chain carries TRBV28 and TRBJ2-2, with D perhaps matching TRBD2 (5 bases). Trimming took off 4 bases at V and 7 bases at J, with 10 bases between the two ends. Germline lookup yields CDR1 MDHEN and CDR2 SYDVKM. The length of the CDR3 is 13 residues. The CDR3 bases are TGTGCCAGCAGTTGGTCCGGAGGCGGGGAGCTGTTTTTT. This codes for CASSWSGGGELFF.

The chain carries TRBV18 and TRBJ1-4, with D possibly matching TRBD1 (5 bases). This CDR3 contains 15 residues. CDR1 is KGHSH and CDR2 is LQKENI in the germline V gene. Trimming took off 0 bases at V and 7 bases at J, with 12 bases between the two ends. CDR3 loop: CASSPPGQGGEKLFF. The DNA of the CDR3 is TGTGCCAGCTCACCACCGGGCCAGGGAGGTGAAAAACTGTTTTTT.

This clone was detected once. The V call is TRBV5-1, the J call TRBJ2-1; D may correspond to TRBD1 or TRBD2 (5 bases each). CDR1 is SGHRS, CDR2 YFSETQ, per germline. V was cut by 2 bases and J by 3 bases, with 12 bases left in between. This CDR3 has 15 amino acids. CDR3 amino acids: CASSFRDGVYNEQFF. CDR3 sequence (DNA): TGCGCCAGCAGCTTCCGGGACGGTGTCTACAATGAGCAGTTCTTC. Full variable domain (rest looked up from reference TRBV5-1 and TRBJ2-1): KAGVTQTPRYLIKTRGQQVTLSCSPISGHRSVSWYQQTPGQGLQFLFEYFSETQRNKGNFPGRFSGRQFSNSRSEMNVSTLELGDSALYLCASSFRDGVYNEQFFGPGTRLTVL.

The genes are TRBV6-1 and TRBJ2-1; 12 bases are a match to TRBD2. CDR1 is MNHNS, CDR2 SASEGT, per germline. V gave up 9 bases and J gave up 4 bases; unmatched junction bases: 7. The CDR3 runs to 15 residues. The CDR3 is CASHRTSGGYNEQFF. CDR3 DNA sequence: TGTGCCAGTCACCGAACTAGCGGGGGGTACAATGAGCAGTTCTTC.

This clone was detected once. The chain uses TRBV7-2 and TRBJ2-7, with D unresolved. There are 13 residues in the CDR3. V was clipped by 4 bases and J by 3 bases, with 10 bases between them. Germline CDR1 is SGHTA and CDR2 is FQGNSA. CDR3 coding DNA: TGTGCCAGCAGCTCCCCGGACGGCTACGAGCAGTACTTC. This codes for CASSSPDGYEQYF.

Here the CDR3 reads CSVEGQGHGYTF. The CDR3 DNA reads TGCAGCGTAGAGGGACAGGGGCATGGCTACACCTTC. This sequence joins TRBV29-1 and TRBJ1-2; 10 bases match TRBD1. The CDR3 runs 12 residues. Losses at the gene ends were 6 bases for V and 6 bases for J; bases not matched to a gene: 4. Germline CDR1 reads SQVTM; CDR2 reads ANQGSEA.

The chain combines TRBV19 with TRBJ2-7, with D possibly matching TRBD2 (5 bases). The CDR3 extends over 12 amino acids. The germline V and J ends were trimmed by 6 bases and 3 bases, with 9 bases remaining between them. Germline lookup yields CDR1 LNHDA and CDR2 SQIVND (reference sequence). The CDR3 sequence is CASRTGNYEQYF. The CDR3 DNA follows: TGTGCCAGTAGGACGGGAAACTACGAGCAGTACTTC. Combining the CDR3 with reference TRBV19 and TRBJ2-7 gives the whole variable domain DGGITQSPKYLFRKEGQNVTLSCEQNLNHDAMYWYRQDPGQGLRLIYYSQIVNDFQKGDIAEGYSVSREKKESFPLTVTSAQKNPTAFYLCASRTGNYEQYFGPGTRLTVT.

This chain links TRBV29-1 with TRBJ2-5, with D unclear. V gave up 6 bases and J gave up 0 bases, with 26 bases separating them. Germline V gene data show CDR1 as SQVTM and CDR2 as ANQGSEA. The CDR3 length is 18 residues. For the CDR3, the DNA is TGCAGCGTGAGTGGGTGGGTCCGTACGCCGGCCTACCAAGAGACCCAGTACTTC. Protein product: CSVSGWVRTPAYQETQYF.

The chain uses TRBV18 and TRBJ1-1; no reliable D call. CDR3 length equals 13 residues. In germline, CDR1 is KGHSH, CDR2 LQKENI. V lost 0 bases, J lost 7 bases, and 9 bases lay in between. The CDR3 protein is CASSPPARGEAFF. In DNA, the CDR3 is TGTGCCAGCTCACCACCGGCGCGGGGTGAAGCTTTCTTT.

CDR3 coding DNA: TGTGCCAGCAGCTTAGTCCTACTCGGCGCGAACACTGAAGCTTTCTTT. Translating it yields CASSLVLLGANTEAFF. The chain couples TRBV7-8 to TRBJ1-1; D not resolved. This CDR3 is built from 16 residues. Trimming removed 1 base from V and 1 base from J, with 13 bases in between. Germline CDR1 SGHVS, CDR2 FQNEAQ.